This T cell receptor (beta chain) was identified during a study of blood T cell repertoires in COVID-19. Libraries were prepared by immunoSEQ multiplex PCR; TCRdb keeps only in-frame clonotypes and omits some of them. The table shows about 110,000 clones, with 88% occurring only once. V lost 0 bases to trimming and J lost 2 bases, with 15 bases between them. The CDR3 covers 17 residues. Germline loops: CDR1 SGHTS, CDR2 YDEGEE. This TCR was recovered from a human donor in a cohort sampled during active COVID-19. The sample consisted of peripheral blood. This chain connects TRBV5-8 to TRBJ2-1, with D tentatively TRBD2 (5 bases). In DNA form, the CDR3 reads TGTGCCAGCAGCTTGGCGGAGTGGAGGCAGACCTACAATGAGCAGTTCTTC. Its translation is CASSLAEWRQTYNEQFF. The entire variable domain, with the rest obtained from reference TRBV5-8 and TRBJ2-1, is as follows: EAGVTQSPTHLIKTRGQQATLRCSPISGHTSVYWYQQALGLGLQFLLWYDEGEERNRGNFPPRFSGRQFPNYSSELNVNALELEDSALYLCASSLAEWRQTYNEQFFGPGTRLTVL.